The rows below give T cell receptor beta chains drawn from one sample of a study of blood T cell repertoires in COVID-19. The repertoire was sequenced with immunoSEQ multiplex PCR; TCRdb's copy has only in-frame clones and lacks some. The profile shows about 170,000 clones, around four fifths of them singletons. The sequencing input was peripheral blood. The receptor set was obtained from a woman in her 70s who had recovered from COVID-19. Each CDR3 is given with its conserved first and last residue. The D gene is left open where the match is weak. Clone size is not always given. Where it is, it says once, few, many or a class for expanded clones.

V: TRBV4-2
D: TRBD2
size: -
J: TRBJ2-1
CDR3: CASSRSGGDNEQFF
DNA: TGTGCCAGCAGCCGCTCCGGGGGGGACAATGAGCAGTTCTTC

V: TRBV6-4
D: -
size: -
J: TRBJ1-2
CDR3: CASSALGEGGGYTF
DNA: TGTGCCAGCAGTGCCTTGGGAGAAGGGGGTGGCTACACCTTC

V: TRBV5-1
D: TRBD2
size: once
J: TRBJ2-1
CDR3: CASSLPGTSGIDEQFF
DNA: TGCGCCAGCAGCTTGCCCGGGACTAGCGGGATCGATGAGCAGTTCTTC

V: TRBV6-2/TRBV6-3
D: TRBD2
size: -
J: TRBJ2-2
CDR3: CASSRGTSGSGGTGELFF
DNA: TGTGCCAGCAGCAGGGGGACTAGCGGGAGCGGCGGCACCGGGGAGCTGTTTTTT

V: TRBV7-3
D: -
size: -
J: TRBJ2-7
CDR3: CASSLSGSYEQYF
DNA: TGTGCCAGCAGCTTATCAGGGTCCTACGAGCAGTACTTC

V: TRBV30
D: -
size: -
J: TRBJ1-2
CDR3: CAWSGANYGYTF
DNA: TGTGCCTGGAGCGGAGCTAACTATGGCTACACCTTC

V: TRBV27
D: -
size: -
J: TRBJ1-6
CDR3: CASSPRRWGRSPLHF
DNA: TGTGCCAGCAGTCCGAGGAGGTGGGGTCGATCACCCCTCCACTTT

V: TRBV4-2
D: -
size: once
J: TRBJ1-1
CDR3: CASSPRGVGSTEAFF
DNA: TGTGCCAGCAGCCCACGGGGGGTTGGGAGCACTGAAGCTTTCTTT

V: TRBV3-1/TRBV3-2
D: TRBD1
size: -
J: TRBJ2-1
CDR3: CASSQDAGQGWNEQFF
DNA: TGTGCCAGCAGCCAAGATGCGGGACAGGGATGGAATGAGCAGTTCTTC

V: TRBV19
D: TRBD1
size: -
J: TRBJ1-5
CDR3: CASSKIQGAGNQPQHF
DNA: TGTGCCAGTAGTAAAATACAGGGGGCGGGCAATCAGCCCCAGCATTTT

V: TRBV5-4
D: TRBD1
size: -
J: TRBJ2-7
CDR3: CASSLAVGTGDPYEQYF
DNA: TGTGCCAGCAGCTTGGCCGTTGGGACAGGGGACCCCTACGAGCAGTACTTC

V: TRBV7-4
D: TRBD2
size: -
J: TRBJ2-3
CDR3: CASSSVAGTSTDTQYF
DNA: TGTGCCAGCAGCTCTGTAGCGGGGACTAGCACAGATACGCAGTATTTT

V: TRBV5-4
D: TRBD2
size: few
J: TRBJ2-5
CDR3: CASSPRLAGGPGETQYF
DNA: TGTGCCAGCAGCCCGAGACTAGCGGGGGGGCCTGGGGAGACCCAGTACTTC

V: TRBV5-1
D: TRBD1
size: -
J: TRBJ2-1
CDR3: CASSRAGTGGEGEQFF
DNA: TGCGCCAGCAGCAGAGCCGGGACAGGGGGCGAGGGTGAGCAGTTCTTC

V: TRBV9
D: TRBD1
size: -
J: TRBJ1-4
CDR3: CASSDTGGHNEKLFF
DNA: TGTGCCAGCAGCGACACAGGGGGCCATAATGAAAAACTGTTTTTT

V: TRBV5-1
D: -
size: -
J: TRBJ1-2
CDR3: CASSRGGTYGYTF
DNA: TGCGCCAGCAGCCGGGGGGGAACCTATGGCTACACCTTC

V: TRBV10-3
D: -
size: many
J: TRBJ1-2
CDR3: CAISPRVGGADGYTF
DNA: TGTGCCATCAGTCCCCGGGTGGGGGGGGCGGATGGCTACACCTTC

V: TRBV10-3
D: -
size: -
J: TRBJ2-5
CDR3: CAISGLAKTQYF
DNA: TGTGCCATCAGTGGGCTAGCGAAGACCCAGTACTTC

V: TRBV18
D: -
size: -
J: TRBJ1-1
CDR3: CASSINREAFF
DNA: TGTGCCAGCTCTATTAACAGGGAAGCTTTCTTT

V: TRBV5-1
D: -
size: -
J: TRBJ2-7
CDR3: CASSMDGSSYEQYF
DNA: TGCGCCAGCAGCATGGACGGGAGCTCCTACGAGCAGTACTTC

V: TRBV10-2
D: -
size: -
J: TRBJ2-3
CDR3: CATRHMVADTQYF
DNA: TGCGCCACCCGACACATGGTGGCAGATACGCAGTATTTT

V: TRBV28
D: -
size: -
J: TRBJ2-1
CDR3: CASSFAAGSRDEQFF
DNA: TGTGCCAGCAGTTTCGCGGCGGGATCACGGGATGAGCAGTTCTTC

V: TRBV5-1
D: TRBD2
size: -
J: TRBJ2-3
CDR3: CASSPRTSGPTDTQYF
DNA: TGCGCCAGCAGCCCGAGGACTAGCGGCCCCACAGATACGCAGTATTTT

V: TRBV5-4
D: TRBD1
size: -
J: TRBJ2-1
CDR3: CASSLAGQGVYNEQFF
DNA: TGTGCCAGCAGCTTGGCCGGACAGGGAGTCTACAATGAGCAGTTCTTC

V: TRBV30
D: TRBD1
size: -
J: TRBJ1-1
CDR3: CAWSPQTGYAFF
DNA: TGTGCCTGGAGTCCGCAGACAGGGTACGCTTTCTTT